This entry lists 25 T cell receptor beta chains sequenced from one sample in a study of cytomegalovirus exposure and HLA in healthy donors. Sequencing was performed with immunoSEQ multiplex PCR; in TCRdb, only in-frame clones are kept and a portion is missing. The table shows 110,000 or so clones, with more than 75% occurring only once. The sample comprised PBMCs. The receptor source for this set is a woman aged 25 to 39 in good health and CMV-seronegative.

The V and J genes are TRBV6-6 and TRBJ2-5; D uncertain. CDR3 length: 13 residues. The V end lost 7 bases, the J end lost 7 bases, and 16 bases lay between the germline ends. CDR1 and CDR2 (germline): MNHNY, SVGAGI (reference sequence). The chain's CDR3 is CASTSGSSGTQYF. CDR3 sequence (DNA): TGTGCCAGCACCTCAGGCAGCTCAGGGACCCAGTACTTC.

This clone was seen only once. The rearrangement uses TRBV11-2 and TRBJ2-1; 13 bases map to TRBD2. The CDR3 has 17 amino acids. V dropped 4 bases and J dropped 5; count of bases not matched to a gene: 8. The V gene's germline CDR1 is SGHAT and CDR2 FQNNGV. The CDR3 sequence is CASSSRLAGGHNNEQFF. CDR3 sequence (DNA): TGTGCCAGCAGCTCCAGACTAGCGGGGGGCCACAACAATGAGCAGTTCTTC.

The rearrangement links TRBV7-3 to TRBJ1-1; 7 bases map to TRBD1. The germline CDR1 and CDR2 sequences are SGHTA and FQGTGA. V lost 5 bases and J lost 4; bases outside the gene matches: 7. The CDR3 spans 14 residues. The CDR3: CASSQEGAGTEAFF. The CDR3 region has the DNA TGTGCCAGCAGCCAAGAGGGGGCCGGCACTGAAGCTTTCTTT. Supplemented by reference TRBV7-3 and TRBJ1-1, the full variable domain reads GAGVSQTPSNKVTEKGKYVELRCDPISGHTALYWYRQSLGQGPEFLIYFQGTGAADDSGLPNDRFFAVRPEGSVSTLKIQRTERGDSAVYLCASSQEGAGTEAFFGQGTRLTVV.

The chain is built from TRBV7-9 and TRBJ2-1, with 9 bases identical to TRBD1. Germline V CDR1 and CDR2: SEHNR, FQNEAQ (reference sequence). The ends lost 4 bases at V and 8 bases at J; junction bases unmatched: 3. This CDR3 is built from 13 residues. Here the CDR3 DNA reads TGTGCCAGCAGCTCGGACAGGGGAGATGAGCAGTTCTTC. Protein product: CASSSDRGDEQFF.

V usage is TRBV4-3 and J usage is TRBJ1-2, with 7 nucleotides matching TRBD1. Germline V gene data show CDR1 as LGHNA and CDR2 as YSLEER. V lost 1 base and J lost 6; bases outside the gene matches: 8. The CDR3 has 15 residues. Here the CDR3 reads CASSQGDSGWHGYTF. In DNA, the CDR3 is TGCGCCAGCAGCCAAGGGGACAGTGGTTGGCATGGCTACACCTTC.

In this sample, this clone turned up once. The rearrangement joins TRBV5-5 to TRBJ1-2; perhaps TRBD1 as D (5 bases). The V end lost 1 base, the J end lost 4 bases, and 8 bases lay between the germline ends. This CDR3 is built from 13 residues. Germline V CDR1 and CDR2: SGHKS, YYEKEE (reference sequence). Here the CDR3 DNA reads TGTGCCAGCAGCTTGATTCAGGGCTATGGCTACACCTTC. It encodes CASSLIQGYGYTF.

The chain has TRBV18 and TRBJ1-1; D uncertain. Germline V gene sequence: CDR1 KGHSH, CDR2 LQKENI. Trimming pared 0 bases from V and 0 bases from J, leaving 11 bases between. This CDR3 contains 16 residues. The CDR3 here is CASSPPNRPMNTEAFF. CDR3 DNA: TGTGCCAGCTCACCACCGAACAGACCCATGAACACTGAAGCTTTCTTT. The full variable domain, with the rest looked up from reference TRBV18 and TRBJ1-1, is NAGVMQNPRHLVRRRGQEARLRCSPMKGHSHVYWYRQLPEEGLKFMVYLQKENIIDESGMPKERFSAEFPKEGPSILRIQQVVRGDSAAYFCASSPPNRPMNTEAFFGQGTRLTVV.

The V and J genes are TRBV4-1 and TRBJ2-4; D gene uncertain. V was cut by 1 base and J by 0 bases, with 10 bases left in between. The CDR3 totals 16 residues. Looked up from germline, CDR1 is MGHRA and CDR2 is YSYEKL. Here the CDR3 reads CASSQGTPLAKNIQYF. In DNA, the CDR3 is TGCGCCAGCAGCCAAGGAACCCCACTAGCCAAAAACATTCAGTACTTC.

The chain carries TRBV7-2 and TRBJ2-3; TRBD2 aligns across 11 bases. Trimming cost V 3 bases and J 4 bases; bases outside gene matches: 3. The germline CDR1 and CDR2 sequences are SGHTA and FQGNSA. The CDR3 contains 15 residues. The DNA for the CDR3 is TGTGCCAGCAGCTTTAGCGGGGGGGCTTCAGATACGCAGTATTTT. Translated, it gives CASSFSGGASDTQYF.

V is TRBV15 and J is TRBJ1-1; D possibly corresponds to TRBD1 (5 bases). With 1 base removed from V and 3 bases from J, the gap between germline ends came to 9 bases. Germline CDR1 is LNHNV and CDR2 is YYDKDF (reference sequence). This CDR3 comprises 14 residues. The CDR3 DNA reads as TGTGCCACCAGCAGAGTGGGGGGGTACACTGAAGCTTTCTTT. Amino acids: CATSRVGGYTEAFF.

This clone has at least ten counts. The chain employs TRBV19 and TRBJ1-2; TRBD1 might be the D (5 bases). The length of the CDR3 is 15 residues. V lost 1 base and J lost 1, with 10 bases in between. The germline V gene encodes CDR1 LNHDA and CDR2 SQIVND (reference sequence). CDR3 DNA: TGTGCCAGTAGTATAGTACCAGGGATTAACTATGGCTACACCTTC. As protein: CASSIVPGINYGYTF.

V and J are TRBV4-2 and TRBJ1-5; 10 bases line up with TRBD1. The junction had 7 bases not matched to a gene; V was cut back by 5 bases and J by 3 bases. CDR1 is LGHNA and CDR2 is YNFKEQ in the germline V gene. The CDR3 spans 16 residues. The CDR3 bases are TGTGCCAGCAGCACAGCGGACAGGGGGTCCAATCAGCCCCAGCATTTT. Translating gives CASSTADRGSNQPQHF.

The chain carries TRBV19 and TRBJ2-3; D unresolved. The CDR3 totals 16 residues. The germline V and J ends were trimmed by 4 bases and 0 bases, with 14 bases remaining between them. Germline values: CDR1 LNHDA, CDR2 SQIVND (reference sequence). CDR3 region: CASSTPPGTSTDTQYF. CDR3 in DNA: TGTGCCAGTAGTACCCCCCCAGGAACTAGCACAGATACGCAGTATTTT.

V and J are TRBV7-3 and TRBJ2-1; 7 positions agree with TRBD2. Germline CDR1 is SGHTA and CDR2 is FQGTGA. Germline trimming cut 0 bases from V and 4 bases from J; bases unmatched to any gene: 12. The length of the CDR3 is 18 residues. The CDR3 DNA is TGTGCCAGCAGCTTAACCTCCGAGGGAGCGGGGACTTACAATGAGCAGTTCTTC. This codes for CASSLTSEGAGTYNEQFF.

The gene calls are TRBV2 and TRBJ1-4, with D possibly being TRBD1 (5 bases). The CDR3 has 13 residues. Germline V gives CDR1 SNHLY, CDR2 FYNNEI. V was clipped by 4 bases and J by 8 bases, with 11 bases between them. Written as DNA, the CDR3 is TGTGCCAGCAGTGGGGGGGTGCGAGAAAAACTGTTTTTT. Translation: CASSGGVREKLFF. Filled out from reference TRBV2 and TRBJ1-4, the complete variable domain reads EPEVTQTPSHQVTQMGQEVILRCVPISNHLYFYWYRQILGQKVEFLVSFYNNEISEKSEIFDDQFSVERPDGSNFTLKIRSTKLEDSAMYFCASSGGVREKLFFGSGTQLSVL.

This chain links TRBV18 with TRBJ1-2, with D maybe TRBD1 (5 bases). The V and J ends lost 2 bases and 4 bases respectively, with 8 bases between them. The CDR3 length is 13 residues. Germline V lookup: CDR1 KGHSH, CDR2 LQKENI. The CDR3 here is CASSPLGAYGYTF. CDR3 nucleotides: TGTGCCAGCTCACCATTAGGGGCCTATGGCTACACCTTC.

This CDR3 is CASSSTTGTARSPLHF. DNA of the CDR3: TGTGCCAGCAGCTCAACTACCGGGACAGCAAGGTCACCCCTCCACTTT. The chain links TRBV11-3 to TRBJ1-6, with TRBD1 matching 7 bases. Germline loops: CDR1 SGHNT, CDR2 YENEEA. Trimming removed 4 bases from V and 10 bases from J; junction bases left unmatched: 13. This CDR3 region has 16 residues.

The gene calls are TRBV28 and TRBJ1-4; 10 nucleotides align to TRBD1. The CDR3 has 15 residues. From germline, CDR1 is MDHEN and CDR2 SYDVKM. The trim removed 5 bases at V and 5 bases at J, leaving 5 bases unmatched. The CDR3 bases are TGTGCCAGCAGTCCGAGGACAGGGGGGAATGAAAAACTGTTTTTT. Protein sequence: CASSPRTGGNEKLFF.

The rearrangement uses TRBV7-2 and TRBJ1-5; D perhaps matches TRBD1 (5 bases). The V gene's germline CDR1 is SGHTA and CDR2 FQGNSA. Trimming took off 4 bases at V and 0 bases at J, with 13 bases between the two ends. This CDR3 is built from 16 residues. CDR3 region: CASSYTGFYSNQPQHF. CDR3 coding DNA: TGTGCCAGCAGCTACACAGGATTCTATAGCAATCAGCCCCAGCATTTT.

The genes are TRBV6-5 and TRBJ2-3; D possibly corresponds to TRBD2 (7 bases). V lost 0 bases to trimming and J lost 6 bases, with 13 bases between them. The CDR3 loop spans 15 amino acids. Germline V gives CDR1 MNHEY, CDR2 SVGAGI. This chain's CDR3 is CASSYSGGPADTQYF. CDR3 bases: TGTGCCAGCAGTTACTCGGGGGGGCCCGCCGATACGCAGTATTTT.

This clone was detected a few times. The chain is built from TRBV4-3 and TRBJ1-4; D unclear. The germline V and J ends were trimmed by 0 bases and 8 bases, with 13 bases remaining between them. This CDR3 region has 15 residues. The V gene's germline CDR1 is LGHNA and CDR2 YSLEER. The CDR3 here is CASSQDGGGREKLFF. The DNA for the CDR3 is TGCGCCAGCAGCCAAGATGGAGGAGGGAGGGAAAAACTGTTTTTT.

J is TRBJ2-5 and V is TRBV10-3; D uncertain. Trimming took 4 bases from V and 2 from J, leaving 2 bases between them. The CDR3 is made up of 11 amino acids. Germline CDR1 and CDR2: ENHRY and SYGVKD. CDR3 in amino acids: CAISAQETQYF. CDR3 sequence (DNA): TGTGCCATCAGTGCGCAAGAGACCCAGTACTTC.

The rearrangement joins TRBV5-4 to TRBJ2-7; the match to TRBD2 covers 12 bases. V lost 4 bases and J lost 2; bases outside the gene matches: 7. This CDR3 spans 16 amino acids. Germline-derived CDR1 and CDR2 are SGHNT and YYREEE (reference sequence). CDR3 DNA sequence: TGTGCCAGCAGCGAGGGAAGGACTAGCGGGACCTACGAGCAGTACTTC. Translated: CASSEGRTSGTYEQYF.

This chain links TRBV7-9 with TRBJ1-5, with a weak D call TRBD1 (5 bases). Per germline, CDR1 SEHNR and CDR2 FQNEAQ (reference sequence). V lost 6 bases and J lost 7, with 22 bases in between. This CDR3 contains 16 residues. CDR3 amino acids: CASSRPGTGGPQPQHF. The CDR3 nucleotides read TGTGCCAGCAGTCGACCCGGGACGGGAGGGCCCCAGCCCCAGCATTTT.

The rearrangement uses TRBV5-4 and TRBJ2-2, with 8 bases fitting TRBD1. In germline, CDR1 is SGHNT, CDR2 YYREEE (reference sequence). The junction had 11 bases not matched to a gene; V was cut back by 4 bases and J by 6 bases. CDR3 length: 16 residues. This CDR3 is CASSPEIQGAPGELFF. The CDR3 DNA sequence: TGTGCCAGCAGCCCGGAGATCCAGGGGGCGCCCGGGGAGCTGTTTTTT. Full variable domain (rest looked up from reference TRBV5-4 and TRBJ2-2): ETGVTQSPTHLIKTRGQQVTLRCSSQSGHNTVSWYQQALGQGPQFIFQYYREEENGRGNFPPRFSGLQFPNYSSELNVNALELDDSALYLCASSPEIQGAPGELFFGEGSRLTVL.